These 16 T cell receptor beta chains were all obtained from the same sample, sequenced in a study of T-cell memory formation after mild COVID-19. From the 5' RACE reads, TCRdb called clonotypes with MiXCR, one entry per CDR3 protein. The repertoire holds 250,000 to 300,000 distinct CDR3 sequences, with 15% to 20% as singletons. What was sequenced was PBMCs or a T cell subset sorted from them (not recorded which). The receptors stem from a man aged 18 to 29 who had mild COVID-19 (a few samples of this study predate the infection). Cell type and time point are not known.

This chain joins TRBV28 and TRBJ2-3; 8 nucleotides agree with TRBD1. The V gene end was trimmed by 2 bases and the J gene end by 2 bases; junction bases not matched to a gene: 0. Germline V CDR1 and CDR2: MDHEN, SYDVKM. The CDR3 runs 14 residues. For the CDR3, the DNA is TGTGCCAGCAGTTTACAGGGGGCCACAGATACGCAGTATTTT. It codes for CASSLQGATDTQYF.

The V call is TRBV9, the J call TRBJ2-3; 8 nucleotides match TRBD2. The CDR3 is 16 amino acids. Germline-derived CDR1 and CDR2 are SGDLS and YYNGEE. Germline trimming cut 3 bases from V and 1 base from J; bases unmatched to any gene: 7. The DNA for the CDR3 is TGTGCCAGCAGCGCCCTAGTGCGGGGGGGCACAGATACGCAGTATTTT. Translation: CASSALVRGGTDTQYF.

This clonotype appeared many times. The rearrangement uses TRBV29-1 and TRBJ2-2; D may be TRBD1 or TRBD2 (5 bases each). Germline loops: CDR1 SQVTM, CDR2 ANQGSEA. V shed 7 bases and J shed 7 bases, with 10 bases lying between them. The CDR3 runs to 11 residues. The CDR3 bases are TGCAGCGGGGTGGGGGACGGGGAGCTGTTTTTT. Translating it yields CSGVGDGELFF.

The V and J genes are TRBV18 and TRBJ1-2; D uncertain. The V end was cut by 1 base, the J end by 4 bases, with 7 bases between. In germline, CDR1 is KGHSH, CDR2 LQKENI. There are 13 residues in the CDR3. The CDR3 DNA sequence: TGTGCCAGCTCACCACTCCCGACCTATGGCTACACCTTC. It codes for CASSPLPTYGYTF.

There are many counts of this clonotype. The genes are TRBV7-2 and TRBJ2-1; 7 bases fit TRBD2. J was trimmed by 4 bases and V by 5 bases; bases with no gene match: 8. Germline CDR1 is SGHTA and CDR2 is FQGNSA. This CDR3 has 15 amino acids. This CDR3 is CASSPGASGYNEQFF. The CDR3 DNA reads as TGTGCCAGCAGCCCCGGGGCTAGCGGATACAATGAGCAGTTCTTC. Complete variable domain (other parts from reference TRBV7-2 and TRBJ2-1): GAGVSQSPSNKVTEKGKDVELRCDPISGHTALYWYRQSLGQGLEFLIYFQGNSAPDKSGLPSDRFSAERTGGSVSTLTIQRTQQEDSAVYLCASSPGASGYNEQFFGPGTRLTVL.

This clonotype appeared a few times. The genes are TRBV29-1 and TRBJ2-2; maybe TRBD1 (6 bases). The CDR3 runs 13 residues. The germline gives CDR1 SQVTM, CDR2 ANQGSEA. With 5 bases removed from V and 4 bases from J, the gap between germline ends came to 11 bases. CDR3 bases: TGCAGCGTTCGGCAGGGGTCCACCGGGGAGCTGTTTTTT. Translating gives CSVRQGSTGELFF.

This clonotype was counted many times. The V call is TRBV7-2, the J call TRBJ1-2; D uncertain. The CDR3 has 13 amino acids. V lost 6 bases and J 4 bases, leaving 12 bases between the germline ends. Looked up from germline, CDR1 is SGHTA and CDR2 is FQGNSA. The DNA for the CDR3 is TGTGCCAGCAGTCGGGCGGGCAGCTATGGCTACACCTTC. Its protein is CASSRAGSYGYTF.

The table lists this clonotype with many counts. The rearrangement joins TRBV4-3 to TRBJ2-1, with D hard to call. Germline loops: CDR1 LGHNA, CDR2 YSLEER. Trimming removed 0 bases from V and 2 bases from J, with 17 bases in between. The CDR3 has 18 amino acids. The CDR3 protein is CASSQEGMSWQTYNEQFF. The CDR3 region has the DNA TGCGCCAGCAGCCAAGAGGGGATGAGTTGGCAGACCTACAATGAGCAGTTCTTC.

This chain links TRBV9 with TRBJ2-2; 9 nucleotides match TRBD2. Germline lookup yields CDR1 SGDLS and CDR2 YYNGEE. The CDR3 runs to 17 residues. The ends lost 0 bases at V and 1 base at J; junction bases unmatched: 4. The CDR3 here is CASSVGELAGNTGELFF. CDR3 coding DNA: TGTGCCAGCAGCGTAGGCGAACTAGCGGGGAACACCGGGGAGCTGTTTTTT.

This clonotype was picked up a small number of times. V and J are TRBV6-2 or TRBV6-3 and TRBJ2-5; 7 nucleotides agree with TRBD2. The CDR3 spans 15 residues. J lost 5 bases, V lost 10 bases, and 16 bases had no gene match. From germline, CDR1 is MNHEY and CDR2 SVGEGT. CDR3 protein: CAILSGLVATETQYF. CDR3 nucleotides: TGTGCCATCCTAAGCGGACTAGTGGCGACGGAGACCCAGTACTTC.

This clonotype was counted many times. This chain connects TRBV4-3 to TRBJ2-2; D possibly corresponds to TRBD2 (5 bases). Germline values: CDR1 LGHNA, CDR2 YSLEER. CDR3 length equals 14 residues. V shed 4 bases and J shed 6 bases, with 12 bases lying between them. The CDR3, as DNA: TGCGCCAGCAGCCTCATCCGGGGTTCCGGGGAGCTGTTTTTT. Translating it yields CASSLIRGSGELFF.

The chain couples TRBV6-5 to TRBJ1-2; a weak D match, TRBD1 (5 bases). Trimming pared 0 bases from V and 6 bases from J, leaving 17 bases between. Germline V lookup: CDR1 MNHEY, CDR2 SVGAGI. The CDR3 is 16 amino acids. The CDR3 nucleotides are TGTGCCAGCAGTTACTCGGAGGGGTCAGGCCGGCATGGCTACACCTTC. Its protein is CASSYSEGSGRHGYTF.

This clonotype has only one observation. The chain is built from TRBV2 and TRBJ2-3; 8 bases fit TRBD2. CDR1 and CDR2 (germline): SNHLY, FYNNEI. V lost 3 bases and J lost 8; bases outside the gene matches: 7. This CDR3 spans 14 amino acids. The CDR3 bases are TGTGCCAGCAGTGATCGGACTAGCTCTTCTACGCAGTATTTT. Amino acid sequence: CASSDRTSSSTQYF.

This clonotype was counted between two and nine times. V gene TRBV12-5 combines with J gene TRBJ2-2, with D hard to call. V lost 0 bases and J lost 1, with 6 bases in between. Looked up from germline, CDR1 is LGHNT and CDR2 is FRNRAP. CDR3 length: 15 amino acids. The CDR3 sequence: CASGLVPGNTGELFF. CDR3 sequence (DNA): TGTGCTAGTGGTTTGGTCCCAGGGAACACCGGGGAGCTGTTTTTT.

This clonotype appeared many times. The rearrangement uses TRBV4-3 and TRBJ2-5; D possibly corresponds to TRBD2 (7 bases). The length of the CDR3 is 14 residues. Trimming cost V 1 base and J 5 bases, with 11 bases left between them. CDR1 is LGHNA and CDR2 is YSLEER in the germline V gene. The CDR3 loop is CASSQGGGGETQYF. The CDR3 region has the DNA TGCGCCAGCAGCCAAGGGGGGGGCGGCGAGACCCAGTACTTC.

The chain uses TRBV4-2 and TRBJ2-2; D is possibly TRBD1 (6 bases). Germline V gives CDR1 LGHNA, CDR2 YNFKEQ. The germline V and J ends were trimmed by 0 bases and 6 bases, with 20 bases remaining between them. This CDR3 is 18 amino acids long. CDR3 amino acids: CASSQEIVTGRRSGELFF. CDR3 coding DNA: TGTGCCAGCAGCCAAGAAATCGTGACAGGACGTCGGTCCGGGGAGCTGTTTTTT.